Included here is one T cell receptor (beta chain) sequence, with context. Produced via immunoSEQ multiplex PCR; TCRdb's table is partial and in-frame only. The sample lists under 60,000 clones; roughly 87% were seen once. This CDR3 spans 15 amino acids. Germline CDR1 is GTSNPN and CDR2 is SVGIG (reference sequence). J lost 6 bases, V lost 3 bases, and 7 bases had no gene match. The data stem from a study of blood T cell repertoires in COVID-19. Sequences were obtained from peripheral blood. The V and J genes are TRBV30 and TRBJ1-6; 8 positions match TRBD1. The receptor comes from a human donor in a cohort sampled during active COVID-19. The CDR3: CAWSTRTGSNSPLHF. DNA for the CDR3: TGTGCCTGGAGCACCCGGACAGGGTCTAATTCACCCCTCCACTTT.